These 18 T cell receptor beta chains came from one sample sequenced in a study of response to subunit inactivated influenza vaccine (dated by TCRdb to the late 2010s). The library was generated by RT-PCR. The instrument given in TCRdb is Illumina HiSeq 2500. The public sequencing data were trimmed at Q25 with fastp and processed into clonotypes with MiXCR by TCRdb, which kept only in-frame beta chains. When rows share a CDR3 protein, they turn into one entry using the most common DNA and genes. A total of 500,000 to 550,000 distinct CDR3 sequences appear in this sample, approximately 24% of them only once. The biggest ten clones account for about 2.8% of the sample. These data also featured in a second study, about T cells expressing NK-cell markers. The other study reports the following: 5'RACE template switching, by which a universal primer site and unique molecular identifiers were added, was used to make TCR beta cDNA libraries.

Sample: CD4+ T cells sorted from PBMCs, taken roughly 13 days after vaccination. These receptors were obtained from a man aged 45-60 years who received an inactivated influenza vaccine. Donor details come from another sample of the same person, matched by shared clones.

The genes are TRBV7-2 and TRBJ1-6, with no clear D. Germline CDR1 reads SGHTA; CDR2 reads FQGNSA. This CDR3 has 12 residues. Trimming cost V 8 bases and J 7 bases, with 9 bases left between them. The CDR3 region is CASGSRNSPLHF. In DNA, the CDR3 is TGTGCCAGCGGATCGCGGAATTCACCCCTCCACTTT.

The chain recombines TRBV4-3 with TRBJ2-7, with D unclear. Germline V CDR1 and CDR2: LGHNA, YSLEER. V was cut by 0 bases and J by 1 base, with 4 bases left in between. The CDR3 is 13 residues long. The CDR3 DNA follows: TGCGCCAGCAGCCAAGATCAGTCCTACGAGCAGTACTTC. Translated: CASSQDQSYEQYF.

The J gene is TRBJ2-5, the V gene TRBV20-1; D remains ambiguous. Per the germline V gene, CDR1 is DFQATT and CDR2 is SNEGSKA (reference sequence). The V end lost 1 base, the J end lost 4 bases, and 10 bases lay between the germline ends. The CDR3 has 13 amino acids. For the CDR3, the DNA is TGCAGTGCTAGAGTCTTACCCGGAGAGACCCAGTACTTC. It specifies CSARVLPGETQYF.

The gene calls are TRBV14 and TRBJ2-1, with a tentative D call TRBD2 (5 bases). V dropped 4 bases and J dropped 4 bases, with 11 bases sitting between them. The CDR3 spans 14 residues. Germline lookup yields CDR1 SGHDN and CDR2 FVKESK. In nucleotides, the CDR3 is TGTGCCAGCAGCCCCCAACGGGGATACAATGAGCAGTTCTTC. Residues: CASSPQRGYNEQFF.

This clonotype has only a few counts. The J gene is TRBJ2-1, the V gene TRBV20-1, with D possibly being TRBD2 (5 bases). This CDR3 is 17 amino acids long. Germline loops: CDR1 DFQATT, CDR2 SNEGSKA (reference sequence). V gave up 0 bases and J gave up 8 bases, with 23 bases separating them. The CDR3 DNA reads TGCAGTGCTAGAGATTTTGGACGTGGAGTTGGGAGCGATGAGCAGTTCTTC. This codes for CSARDFGRGVGSDEQFF.

The table lists this clonotype with a few counts. The chain has TRBV2 and TRBJ2-7; D remains ambiguous. V shed 8 bases and J shed 0 bases, with 14 bases lying between them. Germline CDR1 and CDR2: SNHLY and FYNNEI. The CDR3 has 14 residues. The CDR3: CASVALVSSYEQYF. The CDR3 DNA sequence: TGTGCCAGCGTCGCCCTCGTTAGCTCCTACGAGCAGTACTTC.

The CDR3 here is CASSPGTWNGYTF. CDR3 in DNA: TGTGCCAGCTCACCAGGGACATGGAATGGCTACACCTTC. The V gene is TRBV18, the J gene TRBJ1-2, with D possibly matching TRBD1 (6 bases). With 2 bases removed from V and 6 bases from J, the gap between germline ends came to 10 bases. CDR1 is KGHSH, CDR2 LQKENI, per germline. This CDR3 is 13 amino acids long.

This clonotype was picked up a small number of times. This chain joins TRBV5-1 and TRBJ2-7, with TRBD1 matching over 7 bases. This CDR3 spans 15 amino acids. Losses at the gene ends were 4 bases for V and 2 bases for J; bases not matched to a gene: 9. Germline V gene lookup returns CDR1 SGHRS and CDR2 YFSETQ. The CDR3: CASSPTLQGTYEQYF. The CDR3, as DNA: TGCGCCAGCAGCCCTACTCTACAGGGGACCTACGAGCAGTACTTC.

There are a few counts of this clonotype. The V call is TRBV6-2 or TRBV6-3, the J call TRBJ2-1; D may be TRBD2 (6 bases). Looked up from germline, CDR1 is MNHEY and CDR2 is SVGEGT. V dropped 9 bases and J dropped 5 bases, with 17 bases sitting between them. The CDR3 spans 14 residues. This CDR3 reads CASIGRTHHNEQFF. CDR3 DNA sequence: TGTGCCAGTATCGGGAGAACTCACCACAATGAGCAGTTCTTC.

V usage is TRBV15 and J usage is TRBJ2-5, with a weak D call TRBD2 (5 bases). The CDR3 consists of 22 residues. Germline CDR1 and CDR2: LNHNV and YYDKDF (reference sequence). V was cut by 0 bases and J by 2 bases, with 31 bases left in between. CDR3 DNA: TGTGCCACCAGCAGAGATCCAGGCGGGTTAGGCCGTATCGGTGCGGCTCAAGAGACCCAGTACTTC. As protein: CATSRDPGGLGRIGAAQETQYF.

V and J are TRBV20-1 and TRBJ2-1, with D possibly matching TRBD2 (5 bases). The CDR3 covers 14 residues. The V gene's germline CDR1 is DFQATT and CDR2 SNEGSKA (reference sequence). V gave up 2 bases and J gave up 0 bases, with 8 bases separating them. DNA for the CDR3: TGCAGTGCTAGAACGGCGGGCTCCTACAATGAGCAGTTCTTC. Amino acids: CSARTAGSYNEQFF.

This rearrangement joins TRBV5-5 to TRBJ2-3, with 8 nucleotides matching TRBD1. The CDR3 is made up of 15 amino acids. The germline gives CDR1 SGHKS, CDR2 YYEKEE (reference sequence). The ends lost 3 bases at V and 5 bases at J; junction bases unmatched: 8. This chain's CDR3 is CASSSQTGVGDTQYF. The CDR3 bases are TGTGCCAGCAGCTCCCAGACAGGGGTTGGAGATACGCAGTATTTT. The full variable domain, completed using reference TRBV5-5 and TRBJ2-3, is DAGVTQSPTHLIKTRGQQVTLRCSPISGHKSVSWYQQVLGQGPQFIFQYYEKEERGRGNFPDRFSARQFPNYSSELNVNALLLGDSALYLCASSSQTGVGDTQYFGPGTRLTVL.

This clonotype was picked up many times. The chain has TRBV5-1 and TRBJ1-2; 8 bases fit TRBD1. The V gene's germline CDR1 is SGHRS and CDR2 YFSETQ. V was clipped by 3 bases and J by 3 bases; unmatched bases: 4. This CDR3 is built from 14 residues. CDR3 loop: CASSSVTGDYGYTF. CDR3 DNA: TGCGCCAGCAGCTCGGTGACAGGGGACTATGGCTACACCTTC. Together with reference TRBV5-1 and TRBJ1-2, the CDR3 gives the full variable domain: KAGVTQTPRYLIKTRGQQVTLSCSPISGHRSVSWYQQTPGQGLQFLFEYFSETQRNKGNFPGRFSGRQFSNSRSEMNVSTLELGDSALYLCASSSVTGDYGYTFGSGTRLTVV.

In this sample, this clonotype turned up a few times. V and J are TRBV5-1 and TRBJ1-5; D is perhaps TRBD1 (6 bases). Germline V gene lookup returns CDR1 SGHRS and CDR2 YFSETQ. With 4 bases removed from V and 0 bases from J, the gap between germline ends came to 23 bases. This CDR3 has 19 residues. This chain's CDR3 is CASSPDRLWDTYSNQPQHF. The CDR3 DNA reads TGCGCCAGCAGCCCCGATAGGTTATGGGACACATATAGCAATCAGCCCCAGCATTTT.

V and J are TRBV19 and TRBJ1-4; D gene uncertain. Germline V gene sequence: CDR1 LNHDA, CDR2 SQIVND (reference sequence). There are 15 residues in the CDR3. With 3 bases removed from V and 2 bases from J, the gap between germline ends came to 10 bases. CDR3 coding DNA: TGTGCCAGTAGTATCGGCGGGGTGACTAATGAAAAACTGTTTTTT. Amino acids: CASSIGGVTNEKLFF.

This clonotype was seen once. V gene TRBV4-3 combines with J gene TRBJ1-4; unclear D gene. This CDR3 spans 14 amino acids. Germline V gene data show CDR1 as LGHNA and CDR2 as YSLEER. Trimming took 0 bases from V and 6 from J, leaving 8 bases between them. The CDR3 DNA reads as TGCGCCAGCAGCCAAGATGGCACCGATGAAAAACTGTTTTTT. Residues: CASSQDGTDEKLFF.

This clonotype was seen a handful of times. The CDR3: CASSLISGSSGRTYEQYF. The CDR3 nucleotides read TGTGCCAGCAGCTTAATAAGCGGAAGTTCGGGACGGACCTACGAGCAGTACTTC. This chain links TRBV7-6 with TRBJ2-7, with D tentatively TRBD1 or TRBD2 (5 bases each). This CDR3 region has 18 residues. Trimming stripped 2 bases from V and 2 bases from J, with 22 bases between. From germline, CDR1 is SGHVS and CDR2 FNYEAQ. The whole variable domain, filled in from reference TRBV7-6 and TRBJ2-7, reads GAGVSQSPRYKVTKRGQDVALRCDPISGHVSLYWYRQALGQGPEFLTYFNYEAQQDKSGLPNDRFSAERPEGSISTLTIQRTEQRDSAMYRCASSLISGSSGRTYEQYFGPGTRLTVT.

This clonotype was seen only a few times. The chain joins TRBV30 to TRBJ2-4; 8 positions agree with TRBD1. Trimming at V came to 0 bases and at J to 6 bases, leaving 1 base not matched to a gene. The CDR3 covers 13 residues. In germline, CDR1 is GTSNPN, CDR2 SVGIG (reference sequence). DNA of the CDR3: TGTGCCTGGAGTGTCCAGGGGGCAAACATTCAGTACTTC. As protein: CAWSVQGANIQYF.